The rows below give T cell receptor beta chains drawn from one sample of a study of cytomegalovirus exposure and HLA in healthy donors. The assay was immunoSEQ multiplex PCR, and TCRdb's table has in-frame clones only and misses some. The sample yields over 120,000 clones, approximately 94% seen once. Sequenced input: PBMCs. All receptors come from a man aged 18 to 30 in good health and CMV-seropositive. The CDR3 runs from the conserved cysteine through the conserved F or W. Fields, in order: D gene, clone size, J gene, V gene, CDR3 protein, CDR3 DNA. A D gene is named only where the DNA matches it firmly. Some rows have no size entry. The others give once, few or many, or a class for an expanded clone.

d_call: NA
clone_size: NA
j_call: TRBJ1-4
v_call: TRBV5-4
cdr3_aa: CASSQGTKEKLFF
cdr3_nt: TGTGCCAGCAGCCAAGGGACAAAAGAAAAACTGTTTTTT

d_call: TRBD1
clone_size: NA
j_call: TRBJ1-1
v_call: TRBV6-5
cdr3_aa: CASSPTGGRTEAFF
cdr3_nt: TGTGCCAGCAGCCCAACAGGGGGACGAACTGAAGCTTTCTTT

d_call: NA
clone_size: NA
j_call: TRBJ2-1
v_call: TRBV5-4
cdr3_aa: CASSLESGYYNEQFF
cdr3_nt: TGTGCCAGCAGCTTGGAGAGCGGGTACTACAATGAGCAGTTCTTC

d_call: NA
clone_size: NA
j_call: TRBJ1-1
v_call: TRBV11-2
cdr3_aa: CASSLPGLNTEAFF
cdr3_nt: TGTGCCAGCAGCCTTCCGGGGTTGAACACTGAAGCTTTCTTT

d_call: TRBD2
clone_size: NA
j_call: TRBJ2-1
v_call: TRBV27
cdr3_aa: CASSYIAGGPYNEQFF
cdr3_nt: TGTGCCAGCAGTTATATAGCGGGAGGCCCCTACAATGAGCAGTTCTTC

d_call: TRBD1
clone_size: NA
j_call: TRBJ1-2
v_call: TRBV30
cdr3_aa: CAWSVDRGQLTF
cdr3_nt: TGTGCCTGGAGTGTAGATAGGGGGCAACTCACCTTC

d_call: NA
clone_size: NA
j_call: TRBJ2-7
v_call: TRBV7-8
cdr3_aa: CASSPRSGYEQYF
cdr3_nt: TGTGCCAGCAGCCCCCGGAGCGGCTACGAGCAGTACTTC

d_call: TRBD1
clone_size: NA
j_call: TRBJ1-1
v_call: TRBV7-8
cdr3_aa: CASSSVQGANTEAFF
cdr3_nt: TGTGCCAGCAGCTCTGTACAGGGGGCTAACACTGAAGCTTTCTTT

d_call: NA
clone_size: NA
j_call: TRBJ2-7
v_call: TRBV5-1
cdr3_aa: CASSQGTRLPYEQYF
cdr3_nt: TGCGCCAGCAGCCAGGGGACAAGGCTACCCTACGAGCAGTACTTC

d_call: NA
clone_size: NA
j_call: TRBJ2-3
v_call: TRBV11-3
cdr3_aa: CASSLRGNTDTQYF
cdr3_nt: TGTGCCAGCAGCTTGAGAGGGAACACAGATACGCAGTATTTT

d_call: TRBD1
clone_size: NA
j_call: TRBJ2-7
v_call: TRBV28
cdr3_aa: CASSLIPGGRDEQYF
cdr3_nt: TGTGCCAGCAGTTTAATTCCAGGGGGCAGGGACGAGCAGTACTTC

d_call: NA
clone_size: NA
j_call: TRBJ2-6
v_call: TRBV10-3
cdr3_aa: CAISGPTGNSGANVLTF
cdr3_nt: TGTGCCATCAGTGGCCCAACAGGGAATTCTGGGGCCAACGTCCTGACTTTC

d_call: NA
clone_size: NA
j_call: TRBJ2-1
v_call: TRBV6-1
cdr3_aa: CASSERRAPRGYEQFF
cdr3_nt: TGTGCCAGCAGTGAAAGGAGGGCTCCTAGGGGCTATGAGCAGTTCTTC

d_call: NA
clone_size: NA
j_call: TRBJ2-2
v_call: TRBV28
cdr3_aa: CASSLLTLRENTGELFF
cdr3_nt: TGTGCCAGCAGTTTACTCACTTTGCGGGAGAACACCGGGGAGCTGTTTTTT

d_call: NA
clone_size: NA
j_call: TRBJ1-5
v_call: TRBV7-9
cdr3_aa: CASSSWDINQPQHF
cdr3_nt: TGTGCCAGCAGCTCGTGGGACATTAATCAGCCCCAGCATTTT

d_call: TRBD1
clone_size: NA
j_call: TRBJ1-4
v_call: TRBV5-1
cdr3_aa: CASTLDRPEEKLFF
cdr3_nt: TGCGCCAGCACCTTGGACAGGCCGGAGGAAAAACTGTTTTTT

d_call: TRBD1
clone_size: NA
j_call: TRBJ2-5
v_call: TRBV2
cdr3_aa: CASSDNRDSVETQYF
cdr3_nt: TGTGCCAGCAGTGACAATCGGGACAGCGTAGAGACCCAGTACTTC

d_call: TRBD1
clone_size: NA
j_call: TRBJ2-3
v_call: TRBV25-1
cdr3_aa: CASSSTRDRGADTQYF
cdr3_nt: TGTGCCAGCAGCAGTACCCGGGACAGGGGGGCGGATACGCAGTATTTT

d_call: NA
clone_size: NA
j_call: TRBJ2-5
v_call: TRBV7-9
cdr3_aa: CASSQEVKETQYF
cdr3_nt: TGTGCCAGCAGCCAGGAGGTGAAGGAGACCCAGTACTTC

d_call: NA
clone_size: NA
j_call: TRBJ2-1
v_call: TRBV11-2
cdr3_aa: CASSLDRRWGSTYNEQFF
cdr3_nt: TGTGCCAGCAGCTTAGATAGGCGTTGGGGCAGTACCTACAATGAGCAGTTCTTC

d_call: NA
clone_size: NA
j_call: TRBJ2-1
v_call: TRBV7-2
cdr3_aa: CASSQTGYNEQFF
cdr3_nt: TGTGCCAGCAGCCAGACAGGTTACAATGAGCAGTTCTTC

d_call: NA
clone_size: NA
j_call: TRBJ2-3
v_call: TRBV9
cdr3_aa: CASSVAGFTDTQYF
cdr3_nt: TGTGCCAGCAGCGTAGCGGGTTTCACAGATACGCAGTATTTT

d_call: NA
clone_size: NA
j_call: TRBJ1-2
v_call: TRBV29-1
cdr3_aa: CSVAAGLNYGYTF
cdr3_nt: TGCAGCGTTGCAGCCGGACTAAACTATGGCTACACCTTC

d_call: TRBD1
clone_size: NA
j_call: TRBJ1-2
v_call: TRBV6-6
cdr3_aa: CASSSTGGWYGYTF
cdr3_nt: TGTGCCAGCAGTTCCACAGGGGGGTGGTATGGCTACACCTTC

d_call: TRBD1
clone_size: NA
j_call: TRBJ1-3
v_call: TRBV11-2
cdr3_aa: CASSLRGDRDSGNTIYF
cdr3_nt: TGTGCCAGCAGCTTGCGGGGGGACAGGGACTCTGGAAACACCATATATTTT

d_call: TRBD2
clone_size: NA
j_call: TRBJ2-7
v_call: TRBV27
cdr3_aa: CASSSVASGRVYEQYF
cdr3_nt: TGTGCCAGCAGTAGCGTAGCGTCCGGGAGGGTCTACGAGCAGTACTTC

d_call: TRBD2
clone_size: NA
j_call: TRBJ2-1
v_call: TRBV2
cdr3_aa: CASSYGLDEQFF
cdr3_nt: TGTGCCAGCAGTTACGGACTAGATGAGCAGTTCTTC

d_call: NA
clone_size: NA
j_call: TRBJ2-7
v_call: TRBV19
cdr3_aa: CASSIGLGIEQYF
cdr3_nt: TGTGCCAGTAGTATAGGACTAGGAATCGAGCAGTACTTC

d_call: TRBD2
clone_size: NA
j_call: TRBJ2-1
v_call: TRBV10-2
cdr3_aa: CASSETGTSGRKYNEQFF
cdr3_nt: TGCGCCAGCAGTGAGACCGGGACTAGCGGGAGGAAGTACAATGAGCAGTTCTTC

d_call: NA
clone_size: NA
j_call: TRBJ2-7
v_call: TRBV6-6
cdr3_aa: CASRPSALRYEQYF
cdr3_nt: TGTGCCAGCAGGCCTAGCGCCCTGCGTTACGAGCAGTACTTC

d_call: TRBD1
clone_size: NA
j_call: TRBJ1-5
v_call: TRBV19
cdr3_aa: CASSIRRTGSVSNQPQHF
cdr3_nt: TGTGCCAGTAGTATCCGCCGGACAGGGAGTGTGAGCAATCAGCCCCAGCATTTT

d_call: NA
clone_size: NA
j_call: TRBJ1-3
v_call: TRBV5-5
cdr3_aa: CASSNGGTSGNTIYF
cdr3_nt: TGTGCCAGCAGCAATGGAGGTACATCGGGAAACACCATATATTTT

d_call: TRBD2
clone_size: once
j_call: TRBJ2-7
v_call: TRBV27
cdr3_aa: CASSQAGTSGRDEQYF
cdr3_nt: TGTGCCAGCAGTCAAGCAGGGACTAGCGGGAGGGACGAGCAGTACTTC

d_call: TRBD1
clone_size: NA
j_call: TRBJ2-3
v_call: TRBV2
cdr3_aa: CASSPGQGALSTDTQYF
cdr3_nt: TGTGCCAGCAGTCCCGGACAGGGGGCGCTTAGCACAGATACGCAGTATTTT

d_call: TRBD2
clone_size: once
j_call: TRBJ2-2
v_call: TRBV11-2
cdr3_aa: CASSSRLAGVWAGELFF
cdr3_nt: TGTGCCAGCAGCTCCCGACTAGCGGGAGTCTGGGCGGGGGAGCTGTTTTTT

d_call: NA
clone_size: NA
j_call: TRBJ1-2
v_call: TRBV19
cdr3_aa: CASSPDTSFYGYTF
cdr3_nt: TGTGCCAGTAGTCCGGACACATCATTCTATGGCTACACCTTC

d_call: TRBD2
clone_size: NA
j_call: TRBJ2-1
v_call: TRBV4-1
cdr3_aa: CASSQEGAGVASYNEQFF
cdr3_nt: TGCGCCAGCAGCCAAGAGGGAGCGGGAGTGGCGTCCTACAATGAGCAGTTCTTC

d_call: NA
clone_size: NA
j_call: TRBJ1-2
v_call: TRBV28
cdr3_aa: CASSSGPGTSHGYTF
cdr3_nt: TGTGCCAGCAGTTCGGGTCCCGGGACATCCCATGGCTACACCTTC

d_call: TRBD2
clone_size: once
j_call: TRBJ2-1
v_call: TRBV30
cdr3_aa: CAWKEDGLAHEQFF
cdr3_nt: TGTGCCTGGAAAGAGGATGGACTAGCCCATGAGCAGTTCTTC

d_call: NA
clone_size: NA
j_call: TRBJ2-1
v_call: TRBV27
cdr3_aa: CASSLWRNINEQFF
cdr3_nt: TGTGCCAGCAGTTTATGGCGGAACATCAATGAGCAGTTCTTC

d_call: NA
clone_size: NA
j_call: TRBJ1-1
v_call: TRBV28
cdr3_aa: CATTQHAGPDTEAFF
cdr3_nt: TGTGCCACAACACAACATGCGGGGCCAGACACTGAAGCTTTCTTT

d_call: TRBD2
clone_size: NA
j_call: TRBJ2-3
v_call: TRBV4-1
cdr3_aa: CASSQDGLAGDTQYF
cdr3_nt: TGCGCCAGCAGCCAAGATGGACTAGCGGGGGATACGCAGTATTTT

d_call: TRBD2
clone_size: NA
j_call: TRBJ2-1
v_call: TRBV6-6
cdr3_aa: CASSPSSGVSYNEQFF
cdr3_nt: TGTGCCAGCAGCCCATCTAGCGGAGTCTCCTACAATGAGCAGTTCTTC

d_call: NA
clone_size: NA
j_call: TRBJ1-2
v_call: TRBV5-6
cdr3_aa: CASSLADRIYGYTF
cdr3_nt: TGTGCCAGCAGCTTGGCTGACAGGATCTATGGCTACACCTTC

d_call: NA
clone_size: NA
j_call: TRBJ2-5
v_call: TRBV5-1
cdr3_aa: CASSKGAGETQYF
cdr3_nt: TGCGCCAGCAGTAAAGGGGCAGGAGAGACCCAGTACTTC

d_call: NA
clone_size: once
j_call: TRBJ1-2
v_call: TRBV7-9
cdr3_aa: CASSLASGYTF
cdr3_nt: TGTGCCAGCAGCTTAGCTAGTGGCTACACCTTC

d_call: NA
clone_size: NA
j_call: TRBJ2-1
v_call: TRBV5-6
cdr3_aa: CASSLGPPPLLNEQFF
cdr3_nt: TGTGCCAGCAGCTTGGGGCCTCCCCCCCTTCTCAATGAGCAGTTCTTC

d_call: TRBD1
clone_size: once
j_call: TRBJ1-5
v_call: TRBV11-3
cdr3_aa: CASRPGQGENQPQHF
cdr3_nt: TGTGCCAGCAGACCGGGACAGGGAGAAAATCAGCCCCAGCATTTT

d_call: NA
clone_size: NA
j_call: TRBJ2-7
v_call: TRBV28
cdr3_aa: CASSPRADREQYF
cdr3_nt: TGTGCCAGCAGTCCCCGAGCCGACAGGGAGCAGTACTTC

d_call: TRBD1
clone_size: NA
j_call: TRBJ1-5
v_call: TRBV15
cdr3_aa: CATSRTGDSNQPQHF
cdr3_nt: TGTGCCACCAGCAGGACAGGGGATAGCAATCAGCCCCAGCATTTT